These 3 T cell receptor beta chains came from one sample sequenced in a study of long-term antiretroviral therapy in people with HIV. Runs used v3.0 of the immunoSEQ assay and were done at survey level. The protocol was immunoSEQ multiplex PCR, while the TCRdb copy is restricted to in-frame clones and leaves out a portion. The table shows tens of thousands of clones, with around 83% occurring only once. The sample consisted of unsorted PBMCs, taken 1 year after starting antiretroviral therapy. The source is a man in his late teens or twenties with HIV.

The rearrangement links TRBV19 to TRBJ1-1; D not resolved. Trimming removed 5 bases at V and 3 bases at J, with 19 bases between. The germline V gene has CDR1 LNHDA and CDR2 SQIVND (reference sequence). The CDR3 sequence is 16 residues long. The CDR3 protein is CASSPDREGKDTEAFF. The CDR3 DNA reads as TGTGCCAGTAGTCCGGACCGGGAGGGTAAGGACACTGAAGCTTTCTTT.

This sequence joins TRBV7-9 and TRBJ2-1, with D perhaps matching TRBD2 (5 bases). V was cut by 0 bases and J by 6 bases, with 9 bases left in between. The CDR3 covers 14 residues. Germline V gene sequence: CDR1 SEHNR, CDR2 FQNEAQ (reference sequence). CDR3 in amino acids: CASSLALGANEQFF. The CDR3 region has the DNA TGTGCCAGCAGCTTAGCGCTGGGAGCCAATGAGCAGTTCTTC.

The gene calls are TRBV19 and TRBJ1-1; TRBD1 agrees at 9 bases. The germline V gene has CDR1 LNHDA and CDR2 SQIVND (reference sequence). This CDR3 contains 16 residues. Trimming took 0 bases from V and 1 from J; bases not matched to a gene: 3. Here the CDR3 DNA reads TGTGCCAGTAGTATAGATCCGGACAGGGGGAACACTGAAGCTTTCTTT. Its protein product is CASSIDPDRGNTEAFF.